The 16 T cell receptor beta chains listed next were all sequenced from one sample in a study of T cell repertoires in breast cancer. A second nested PCR with blocking oligonucleotides suppressed unpaired genes. One entry per CDR3 protein results from TCRdb running MiXCR on the emulsion pairing reads. This table has roughly 38,000 distinct CDR3 sequences, about 50% appearing once. An expanded emulsion RT-PCR with primers for all TCR V genes paired CD8+ T cell chains. Input material: CD8+ T cells. The receptors here all came from a pool of human donors with breast cancer or a healthy control (not recorded which).

The chain carries TRBV2 and TRBJ2-5, with D possibly matching TRBD1 (5 bases). The CDR3 consists of 13 residues. V gave up 6 bases and J gave up 4 bases, with 12 bases separating them. CDR1 is SNHLY and CDR2 is FYNNEI in the germline V gene. As DNA, the CDR3 is TGTGCCAGCAGACAGGAGCAAGCAGAGACCCAGTACTTC. As protein: CASRQEQAETQYF.

About this clonotype itself: A clone one base away is much larger, so this may be a read error. The rearrangement uses TRBV25-1 and TRBJ2-1; a weak D match, TRBD1 (6 bases). The CDR3 spans 16 residues. Germline values: CDR1 MGHDK, CDR2 SYGVNS. CDR3 region: CASSFARTALHNERFF. CDR3 nucleotides: TGTGCCAGCAGTTTCGCCCGGACAGCGCTGCACAATGAGCGGTTCTTC.

This sequence joins TRBV28 and TRBJ1-2, with 7 bases identical to TRBD1. The CDR3 runs 14 residues. V lost 7 bases, J lost 4 bases, and 9 bases stayed unmatched. Germline V CDR1 and CDR2: MDHEN, SYDVKM. The CDR3 region is CASTWTGYGYGYTF. Written as DNA, the CDR3 is TGTGCCAGCACTTGGACAGGTTACGGCTATGGCTACACCTTC.

This rearrangement joins TRBV7-2 to TRBJ2-3, with 7 bases lining up with TRBD2. V trimming: 6 bases; J trimming: 5 bases; junction bases outside the gene matches: 14. The CDR3 totals 16 residues. CDR1 and CDR2 (germline): SGHTA, FQGNSA. The CDR3 bases are TGTGCCAGCAGTCATCTGGCGGGAGAATTGATAGATACGCAGTATTTT. This gives the protein CASSHLAGELIDTQYF.

Only a few counts were recorded for this clonotype. The chain recombines TRBV28 with TRBJ1-4; a weak D match, TRBD1 (5 bases). V lost 5 bases, J lost 2 bases, and 15 bases lay in between. This CDR3 comprises 16 residues. The germline gives CDR1 MDHEN, CDR2 SYDVKM. CDR3 coding DNA: TGTGCCAGCAGTCCCCCACAGGAAGGCACTAATGAAAAACTGTTTTTT. Protein: CASSPPQEGTNEKLFF.

This clonotype showed up just a few times. The chain carries TRBV6-2 or TRBV6-3 and TRBJ2-2; D not resolved. Per the germline V gene, CDR1 is MNHEY and CDR2 is SVGEGT. Trimming took 8 bases from V and 0 from J, leaving 16 bases between them. The CDR3 runs to 16 residues. CDR3 protein: CASSWTGRTNTGELFF. DNA for the CDR3: TGTGCCAGCTCTTGGACGGGCCGTACGAACACCGGGGAGCTGTTTTTT.

The chain carries TRBV20-1 and TRBJ1-5, with D tentatively TRBD1 (5 bases). Germline loops: CDR1 DFQATT, CDR2 SNEGSKA (reference sequence). V was pared by 6 bases and J by 6 bases, with 21 bases between. The CDR3 has 15 amino acids. CDR3 in DNA: TGCAGTGCGAACCTTGGGGGAACGGTAGGTCAGCCCCAGCATTTT. This translates into CSANLGGTVGQPQHF.

This sequence joins TRBV6-2 or TRBV6-3 and TRBJ1-1, with TRBD1 matching over 7 bases. This CDR3 spans 13 amino acids. J lost 5 bases, V lost 7 bases, and 7 bases had no gene match. Germline values: CDR1 MNHEY, CDR2 SVGEGT. CDR3 bases: TGTGCCAGCACCTGGACAGGAGAAACTGAAGCTTTCTTT. Amino acid sequence: CASTWTGETEAFF.

The J gene is TRBJ1-2, the V gene TRBV19; 8 positions match TRBD1. V was clipped by 10 bases and J by 4 bases; unmatched bases: 11. This CDR3 has 14 residues. CDR1 and CDR2 (germline): LNHDA, SQIVND (reference sequence). CDR3 DNA: TGTGCCACTCCCTCCGGGACAGGCCCCTATGGCTACACCTTC. Translation gives CATPSGTGPYGYTF.

As concerns this clonotype: A read error is possible here, since a much larger clone lies one base away. V gene TRBV27 combines with J gene TRBJ1-5, with D hard to call. The V end was cut by 3 bases, the J end by 9 bases, with 12 bases between. Germline CDR1 is MNHEY and CDR2 is SMNVEV (reference sequence). The CDR3 is 13 amino acids. The CDR3 is CASSLGSGGPQHF. DNA of the CDR3: TGTGCCAGCAGTTTGGGGTCCGGAGGGCCCCAGCATTTT.

For the CDR3, the DNA is TGTGCCAGCAGCTATACCAACAGGGGAAACACTGAAGCTTTCTTT. Translating it yields CASSYTNRGNTEAFF. This chain connects TRBV5-6 to TRBJ1-1; TRBD1 matches 7 bases. CDR3 length equals 15 residues. Germline CDR1 and CDR2: SGHDT and YYEEEE. Trimming removed 3 bases from V and 2 bases from J; junction bases left unmatched: 7. Variable domain in full (rest from reference TRBV5-6 and TRBJ1-1): DAGVTQSPTHLIKTRGQQVTLRCSPKSGHDTVSWYQQALGQGPQFIFQYYEEEERQRGNFPDRFSGHQFPNYSSELNVNALLLGDSALYLCASSYTNRGNTEAFFGQGTRLTVV.

Note on this clonotype: A much more abundant neighbour one base away suggests this may be a read error. The J gene is TRBJ2-3, the V gene TRBV7-2; D possibly corresponds to TRBD2 (6 bases). V was cut by 6 bases and J by 3 bases, with 25 bases left in between. CDR3 length: 18 residues. Germline-derived CDR1 and CDR2 are SGHTA and FQGNSA. The CDR3 region is CASSPQSAGLGATDTQYF. In nucleotides, the CDR3 is TGTGCCAGCAGTCCACAGTCGGCGGGGCTCGGAGCGACAGATACGCAGTATTTT.

The chain links TRBV20-1 to TRBJ2-3, with 16 bases lining up with TRBD2. V was clipped by 5 bases and J by 2 bases; unmatched bases: 16. Germline loops: CDR1 DFQATT, CDR2 SNEGSKA (reference sequence). This CDR3 has 20 residues. The CDR3 coding sequence is TGCAGTGCTGGAGCCACCCCAGGGACTAGCGGGGGGGCTTCCACAGATACGCAGTATTTT. Translating it yields CSAGATPGTSGGASTDTQYF.

A word on this clonotype: One junction end does not reproduce the germline sequence, and a read error may be involved. The CDR3 nucleotides read TGCAATGCTAGGGCCCTAGGACAGGGGAACACCATATATTTT. It translates to CNARALGQGNTIYF. The V gene is TRBV20-1, the J gene TRBJ1-3, with 9 bases lining up with TRBD1. Germline CDR1 is DFQATT and CDR2 is SNEGSKA (reference sequence). The CDR3 totals 14 residues.

CDR3 residues: CASTKTGGIPGELFF. For the CDR3, the DNA is TGTGCCAGCACCAAAACGGGGGGGATCCCCGGGGAGCTGTTTTTT. The chain is built from TRBV6-1 and TRBJ2-2; 8 bases are shared with TRBD2. The V segment lost 7 bases and the J segment 6 bases; nucleotides outside the gene matches: 10. Germline V gene lookup returns CDR1 MNHNS and CDR2 SASEGT. The CDR3 is 15 amino acids.

This chain connects TRBV6-2 or TRBV6-3 to TRBJ2-1; TRBD2 is a possible D gene (6 bases). Germline V gene sequence: CDR1 MNHEY, CDR2 SVGEGT. Trimming took 7 bases from V and 2 from J, leaving 18 bases between them. The CDR3 contains 16 residues. The CDR3 sequence is CASTLWRALPYNEQFF. CDR3 DNA sequence: TGTGCCAGCACCCTTTGGAGGGCCCTCCCCTACAATGAGCAGTTCTTC.